The 27 T cell receptor beta chains listed next were all sequenced from one sample in a study of blood T cell repertoires in COVID-19. Sequenced by immunoSEQ multiplex PCR; TCRdb stores in-frame clones only, minus some. The sample has about 290,000 clones, around nine tenths seen once. The sequenced material came from peripheral blood. Receptors originate from a woman aged 40 to 55 who had recovered from COVID-19.

The rearrangement joins TRBV6-6 to TRBJ2-1; the match to TRBD2 covers 11 bases. The length of the CDR3 is 18 residues. CDR1 is MNHNY and CDR2 is SVGAGI in the germline V gene (reference sequence). J lost 0 bases, V lost 5 bases, and 9 bases had no gene match. CDR3 DNA sequence: TGTGCCAGCAGTCCGGGACTAGCGGACTATAGCTCCTACAATGAGCAGTTCTTC. Translating gives CASSPGLADYSSYNEQFF.

The gene calls are TRBV3-1 (or the pseudogene TRBV3-2) and TRBJ1-4; D ambiguous. The CDR3 spans 12 residues. Trimming removed 3 bases from V and 8 bases from J, with 7 bases in between. CDR1 and CDR2 from the germline V gene are LGHDT and YNNKEL (reference sequence). CDR3 nucleotide sequence: TGTGCCAGCAGCCACGAAGCCGAAAAACTGTTTTTT. It encodes CASSHEAEKLFF.

The chain joins TRBV19 to TRBJ2-1; 12 bases are a match to TRBD2. CDR3 length: 15 amino acids. J lost 2 bases, V lost 4 bases, and 0 bases had no gene match. Germline CDR1 LNHDA, CDR2 SQIVND (reference sequence). CDR3: CASSRTSGTYNEQFF. The DNA of the CDR3 is TGTGCCAGTAGTAGGACTAGCGGGACCTACAATGAGCAGTTCTTC.

J is TRBJ2-3 and V is TRBV6-1; D not certain. This CDR3 comprises 13 residues. Trimming removed 2 bases at V and 4 bases at J, with 7 bases between. Germline loops: CDR1 MNHNS, CDR2 SASEGT. The CDR3 protein is CASSEISPDTQYF. In DNA form, the CDR3 reads TGTGCCAGCAGTGAAATATCCCCAGATACGCAGTATTTT.

V is TRBV6-5 and J is TRBJ2-7, with TRBD1 matching over 7 bases. The trim removed 4 bases at V and 3 bases at J, leaving 6 bases unmatched. The CDR3 runs to 14 residues. Germline V CDR1 and CDR2: MNHEY, SVGAGI. CDR3 coding DNA: TGTGCCAGCAGTTCCCATGGGACAGTCTACGAGCAGTACTTC. Protein sequence: CASSSHGTVYEQYF.

The chain combines TRBV6-5 with TRBJ1-4, with D possibly TRBD1 on 5 matching bases. Trimming removed 3 bases from V and 6 bases from J, with 14 bases in between. CDR1 is MNHEY, CDR2 SVGAGI, per germline. This CDR3 contains 15 residues. The CDR3 DNA is TGTGCCAGCAGTTATATATCGGGGGAAGATGAAAAACTGTTTTTT. It is translated as CASSYISGEDEKLFF.

This clone was picked up one time. V is TRBV6-5 and J is TRBJ2-1; D gene uncertain. Germline V gene lookup returns CDR1 MNHEY and CDR2 SVGAGI. Trimming pared 2 bases from V and 0 bases from J, leaving 8 bases between. This CDR3 is built from 15 residues. The CDR3 nucleotides are TGTGCCAGCAGTTACAGGCTAGGCTCCTACAATGAGCAGTTCTTC. Protein sequence: CASSYRLGSYNEQFF.

The V and J genes are TRBV6-5 and TRBJ2-2, with 8 bases matching TRBD2. The ends lost 7 bases at V and 8 bases at J; junction bases unmatched: 3. CDR1 and CDR2 from the germline V gene are MNHEY and SVGAGI. The CDR3 loop spans 12 amino acids. The CDR3 here is CASKGLEGELFF. The CDR3 bases are TGTGCCAGCAAGGGACTAGAGGGGGAGCTGTTTTTT.

The chain is built from TRBV4-1 and TRBJ2-3; 7 bases align to TRBD2. Germline loops: CDR1 MGHRA, CDR2 YSYEKL. The CDR3 is 17 amino acids. The trim removed 1 base at V and 2 bases at J, leaving 9 bases unmatched. CDR3 nucleotides: TGCGCCAGCAGCCAAGTCTTTCTAGCGGAGACCACAGATACGCAGTATTTT. Encoded protein: CASSQVFLAETTDTQYF.

The gene calls are TRBV5-1 and TRBJ2-7; a possible D gene is TRBD2 (5 bases). The CDR3 totals 12 residues. With 3 bases removed from V and 6 bases from J, the gap between germline ends came to 10 bases. The germline V gene has CDR1 SGHRS and CDR2 YFSETQ. In DNA, the CDR3 is TGCGCCAGCAGCTCAACTCGGGGCGAGCAGTACTTC. Translation gives CASSSTRGEQYF.

The CDR3 DNA sequence: TGTGCCAGCAGTATCGGACTAGCGGGCTACAATGAGCAGTTCTTC. This translates into CASSIGLAGYNEQFF. The chain uses TRBV28 and TRBJ2-1, with 11 nucleotides matching TRBD2. After removal of 5 bases from V and 3 bases from J, the junction contained 3 bases not matched to a gene. CDR1 and CDR2 (germline): MDHEN, SYDVKM. This CDR3 contains 15 residues. The whole variable domain, remainder taken from reference TRBV28 and TRBJ2-1, is DVKVTQSSRYLVKRTGEKVFLECVQDMDHENMFWYRQDPGLGLRLIYFSYDVKMKEKGDIPEGYSVSREKKERFSLILESASTNQTSMYLCASSIGLAGYNEQFFGPGTRLTVL.

This chain links TRBV27 with TRBJ1-2; unclear D gene. The V gene lost 4 bases and the J gene lost 3 bases, with 9 bases spanning the gap. Germline V gene sequence: CDR1 MNHEY, CDR2 SMNVEV (reference sequence). The CDR3 length is 13 residues. CDR3 DNA sequence: TGTGCCAGCAGTTCCGACAACGACTATGGCTACACCTTC. It specifies CASSSDNDYGYTF.

This chain connects TRBV3-1 (or the pseudogene TRBV3-2) to TRBJ2-5; 8 bases fit TRBD1. This CDR3 has 15 amino acids. Per the germline V gene, CDR1 is LGHDT and CDR2 is YNNKEL (reference sequence). J was trimmed by 4 bases and V by 3 bases; bases with no gene match: 7. Written as DNA, the CDR3 is TGTGCCAGCAGCCAGCGGACAGGGCTGGGAGAGACCCAGTACTTC. Amino acid sequence: CASSQRTGLGETQYF.

This clone was counted a single time. The rearrangement uses TRBV2 and TRBJ1-1, with 8 bases fitting TRBD1. Germline assignment: CDR1 SNHLY and CDR2 FYNNEI. Trimming at V came to 7 bases and at J to 1 base, leaving 8 bases not matched to a gene. CDR3 length equals 15 residues. The CDR3 DNA reads as TGTGCCAGCAATCAGGACAGGGTGCGGAACACTGAAGCTTTCTTT. This translates into CASNQDRVRNTEAFF. Together with reference TRBV2 and TRBJ1-1, the CDR3 gives the full variable domain: EPEVTQTPSHQVTQMGQEVILRCVPISNHLYFYWYRQILGQKVEFLVSFYNNEISEKSEIFDDQFSVERPDGSNFTLKIRSTKLEDSAMYFCASNQDRVRNTEAFFGQGTRLTVV.

DNA for the CDR3: TGTGCCAGCAGCAGACGAGTCGCAGGCGCGAGGGCCAATTCACCCCTCCACTTT. Translating it yields CASSRRVAGARANSPLHF. J is TRBJ1-6 and V is TRBV21-1. TRBV21-1 is described as a pseudogene. The CDR3 has 18 amino acids.

DNA for the CDR3: TGTGCCACCAGCGTCGGGACTAGCGCTAGCACAGATACGCAGTATTTT. Translated: CATSVGTSASTDTQYF. The rearrangement uses TRBV15 and TRBJ2-3; 10 bases agree with TRBD2. V was pared by 5 bases and J by 0 bases, with 5 bases of the junction left unmatched. The germline V gene encodes CDR1 LNHNV and CDR2 YYDKDF (reference sequence). The CDR3 is 16 residues long.

The J gene is TRBJ2-5, the V gene TRBV19, with D possibly TRBD2 on 5 matching bases. The CDR3 runs 17 residues. Germline V gene sequence: CDR1 LNHDA, CDR2 SQIVND (reference sequence). V was clipped by 3 bases and J by 5 bases, with 22 bases between them. In DNA, the CDR3 is TGTGCCAGTAGTATTTCGGGAAGATCAGTAGGACGGGAGACCCAGTACTTC. Encoded protein: CASSISGRSVGRETQYF.

This clone was seen once. The chain has TRBV9 and TRBJ1-2; 7 bases line up with TRBD1. This CDR3 contains 13 residues. With 2 bases clipped from V and 8 bases from J, the junction kept 6 bases outside the gene matches. Germline CDR1 SGDLS, CDR2 YYNGEE. The CDR3 region is CASSVEGAEGYTF. CDR3 DNA sequence: TGTGCCAGCAGCGTCGAGGGGGCGGAGGGCTACACCTTC.

The rearrangement links TRBV27 to TRBJ2-7, with TRBD1 identical over 9 bases. This CDR3 has 14 amino acids. Germline assignment: CDR1 MNHEY and CDR2 SMNVEV (reference sequence). J gave up 5 bases and V 6 bases, and 8 bases lay outside the gene matches. The CDR3 DNA reads TGTGCCAGCAGGTCGACAGGGGGAAAGGACGAGCAGTACTTC. Translation: CASRSTGGKDEQYF.

J is TRBJ2-7 and V is TRBV7-2, with 10 bases lining up with TRBD2. The CDR3 is 15 amino acids. Trimming removed 5 bases from V and 7 bases from J; junction bases left unmatched: 11. Germline CDR1 reads SGHTA; CDR2 reads FQGNSA. The CDR3 loop reads CASSPSSGSRGEQYF. As DNA, the CDR3 is TGTGCCAGCAGCCCCTCTAGCGGGAGCCGTGGAGAGCAGTACTTC.

This clone appeared a few times. This rearrangement joins TRBV10-3 to TRBJ2-1; 10 bases line up with TRBD2. Germline-derived CDR1 and CDR2 are ENHRY and SYGVKD. Trimming removed 5 bases from V and 9 bases from J; junction bases left unmatched: 1. This CDR3 has 12 amino acids. The CDR3 is CAISLAGVEQFF. CDR3 in DNA: TGTGCCATCAGTCTAGCGGGAGTTGAGCAGTTCTTC.

The chain uses TRBV3-1 (or the pseudogene TRBV3-2) and TRBJ2-7; D uncertain. The CDR3 runs to 14 residues. V was cut by 3 bases and J by 0 bases, with 9 bases left in between. Germline loops: CDR1 LGHDT, CDR2 YNNKEL (reference sequence). The CDR3 DNA is TGTGCCAGCAGCCAGACTGACGTCTCCTACGAGCAGTACTTC. This sequence encodes CASSQTDVSYEQYF.

This chain uses TRBV5-6 with TRBJ2-7; 9 bases align to TRBD2. The junction had 14 bases not matched to a gene; V was cut back by 4 bases and J by 6 bases. Germline-derived CDR1 and CDR2 are SGHDT and YYEEEE. This CDR3 region has 16 residues. The CDR3 nucleotides read TGTGCCAGCAGCCGTGGGGTGGCGGGAGGGCCTCTCGAGCAGTACTTC. Its protein product is CASSRGVAGGPLEQYF.

The chain links TRBV11-2 to TRBJ2-7; 9 bases agree with TRBD2. Trimming at V came to 4 bases and at J to 2 bases, leaving 9 bases not matched to a gene. This CDR3 contains 16 residues. CDR1 and CDR2 from the germline V gene are SGHAT and FQNNGV. CDR3 sequence: CASSSYSGRPAYEQYF. The CDR3 DNA reads as TGTGCCAGCAGCTCCTACAGCGGGAGGCCTGCCTACGAGCAGTACTTC. Full variable domain (rest looked up from reference TRBV11-2 and TRBJ2-7): EAGVAQSPRYKIIEKRQSVAFWCNPISGHATLYWYQQILGQGPKLLIQFQNNGVVDDSQLPKDRFSAERLKGVDSTLKIQPAKLEDSAVYLCASSSYSGRPAYEQYFGPGTRLTVT.

The chain has TRBV13 and TRBJ2-2, with 15 positions matching TRBD2. The V and J ends lost 2 bases and 6 bases, in that order; junction bases with no gene match: 1. There are 16 residues in the CDR3. Germline CDR1 reads PRHDT; CDR2 reads FYEKMQ (reference sequence). In nucleotides, the CDR3 is TGTGCCAGCAGCTTAAGGACTAGCGGGAGGGCCGGGGAGCTGTTTTTT. This codes for CASSLRTSGRAGELFF. The whole variable domain, filled in from reference TRBV13 and TRBJ2-2, reads AAGVIQSPRHLIKEKRETATLKCYPIPRHDTVYWYQQGPGQDPQFLISFYEKMQSDKGSIPDRFSAQQFSDYHSELNMSSLELGDSALYFCASSLRTSGRAGELFFGEGSRLTVL.

The V gene is TRBV19, the J gene TRBJ1-4, with D perhaps matching TRBD1 (5 bases). Germline V gene sequence: CDR1 LNHDA, CDR2 SQIVND (reference sequence). Trimming shortened V by 6 bases and J by 4 bases, and 15 bases separated the two germline ends. CDR3 length equals 15 residues. The CDR3 loop reads CASRSAQGYNEKLFF. Written as DNA, the CDR3 is TGTGCCAGTAGGTCGGCCCAGGGCTATAATGAAAAACTGTTTTTT. Variable domain in full (rest from reference TRBV19 and TRBJ1-4): DGGITQSPKYLFRKEGQNVTLSCEQNLNHDAMYWYRQDPGQGLRLIYYSQIVNDFQKGDIAEGYSVSREKKESFPLTVTSAQKNPTAFYLCASRSAQGYNEKLFFGSGTQLSVL.

This rearrangement joins TRBV7-8 to TRBJ2-5, with 11 bases fitting TRBD2. Germline V CDR1 and CDR2: SGHVS, FQNEAQ. The CDR3 consists of 16 residues. J lost 4 bases, V lost 5 bases, and 9 bases had no gene match. The CDR3 coding sequence is TGTGCCAGCAGCCGCCGCCTAGCGGGAGGCGGAGAGACCCAGTACTTC. Translated: CASSRRLAGGGETQYF.